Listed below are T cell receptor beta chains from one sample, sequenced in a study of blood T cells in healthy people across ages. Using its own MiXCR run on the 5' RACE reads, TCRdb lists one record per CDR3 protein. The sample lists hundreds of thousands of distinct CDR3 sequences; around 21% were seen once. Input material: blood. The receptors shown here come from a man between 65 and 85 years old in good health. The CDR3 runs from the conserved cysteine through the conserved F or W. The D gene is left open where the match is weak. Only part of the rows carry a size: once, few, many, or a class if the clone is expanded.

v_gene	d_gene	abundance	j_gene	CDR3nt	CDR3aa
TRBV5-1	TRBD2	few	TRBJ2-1	TGCGCCAGCAGCTTGAGGGCGGGAGGGTCCTACAATGAGCAGTTCTTC	CASSLRAGGSYNEQFF
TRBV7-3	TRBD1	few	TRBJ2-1	TGTGCCAGCAGCCGGGGACAGGGTGATGAGCAGTTCTTC	CASSRGQGDEQFF
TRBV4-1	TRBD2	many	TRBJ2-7	TGCGCCAGCAGCCAAGGGGTTCTAGCGGCCTACGAGCAGTACTTC	CASSQGVLAAYEQYF
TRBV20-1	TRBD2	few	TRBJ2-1	TGCAGTGCTAGCGGGAGGGCAGTCGGTGAGCAGTTCTTC	CSASGRAVGEQFF
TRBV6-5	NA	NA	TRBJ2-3	TGTGCCAGCAGTTACTCGAACGGGGGCTTTGGAGATACGCAGTATTTT	CASSYSNGGFGDTQYF
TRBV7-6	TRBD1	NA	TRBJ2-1	TGTGCCAGCAGCAGAGACAGGGCCTCCTACAATGAGCAGTTCTTC	CASSRDRASYNEQFF
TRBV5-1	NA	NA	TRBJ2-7	TGCGCCAGCAGCTTGTGGCTGGGGACAGCCGGGACTAGCTACGAGCAGTACTTC	CASSLWLGTAGTSYEQYF
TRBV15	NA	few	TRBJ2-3	TGTGCCACCAGCAGAGAACCCCACAGCACAGATACGCAGTATTTT	CATSREPHSTDTQYF
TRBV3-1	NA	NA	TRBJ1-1	TGTGCCAGCAGGGCAGTAGCCCCGAGGACTGAAGCTTTCTTT	CASRAVAPRTEAFF
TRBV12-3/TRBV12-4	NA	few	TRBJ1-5	TGTGCCAGCAGTTCCAGGGATTTCAATCAGCCCCAGCATTTT	CASSSRDFNQPQHF
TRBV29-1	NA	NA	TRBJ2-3	TGCAGCGTTCGTGGGGGCCAGAACAAGTTTAGCACAGATACGCAGTATTTT	CSVRGGQNKFSTDTQYF
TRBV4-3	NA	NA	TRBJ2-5	TGCGCCAGCAGCCAAGACTGGGGGAGCCCTCAAGAGACCCAGTACTTC	CASSQDWGSPQETQYF
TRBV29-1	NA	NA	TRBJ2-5	TGCAGCGTTGTGGGGACCCAAGAGACCCAGTACTTC	CSVVGTQETQYF
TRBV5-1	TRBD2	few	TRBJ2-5	TGCGCCAGCAGCAAATCGACTAGCGGGACCAATGAGCAGTACTTC	CASSKSTSGTNEQYF
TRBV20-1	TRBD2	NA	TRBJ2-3	TGCAGTGCTAGGGCCGGGACTAGCGGGAGGCGTACAGATACGCAGTATTTT	CSARAGTSGRRTDTQYF
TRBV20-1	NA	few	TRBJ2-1	TGCAGTGCGGATGGAAAAGGGCCCACCTTCCCCAATGAGCAGTTCTTC	CSADGKGPTFPNEQFF
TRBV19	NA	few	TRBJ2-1	TGTGCCAGTATGGACTTTTACAATGAGCAGTTCTTC	CASMDFYNEQFF
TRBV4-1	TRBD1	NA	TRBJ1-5	TGCGCCAGCAGCCAAGAAGGTCGGACAGGCAGTATTCAGCCCCAGCATTTT	CASSQEGRTGSIQPQHF
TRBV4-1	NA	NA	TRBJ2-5	TGCGCCAGCAGCCAAGACGAGAGGGCCCAAGAGACCCAGTACTTC	CASSQDERAQETQYF
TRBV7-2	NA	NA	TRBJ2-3	TGTGCCAGCAGCTTAGTCAGCGGAGGGGGCGCAGATACGCAGTATTTT	CASSLVSGGGADTQYF
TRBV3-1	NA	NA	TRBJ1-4	TGTGCCAGCAGCCTTCCTCCTAATAATGAAAAACTGTTTTTT	CASSLPPNNEKLFF
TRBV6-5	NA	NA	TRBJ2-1	TGTGCCAGCAGTTATAGTCGGAACTCCTACAATGAGCAGTTCTTC	CASSYSRNSYNEQFF
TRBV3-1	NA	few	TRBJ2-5	TGTGCCAGCAGATCCCACAGTGGGCAAGAGACCCAGTACTTC	CASRSHSGQETQYF
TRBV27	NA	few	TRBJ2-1	TGTGCCAGCAAACTAGTGGGCAGCTCCTACGATGAGCAGTTCTTC	CASKLVGSSYDEQFF
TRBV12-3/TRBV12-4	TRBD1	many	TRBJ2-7	TGTGCCAGCAGTCTACAGGGGGTGCCTTCGGACGAGCAGTACTTC	CASSLQGVPSDEQYF
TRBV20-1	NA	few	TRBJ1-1	TGCAGTGCCACCGGAGGCTCCATGAACACTGAAGCTTTCTTT	CSATGGSMNTEAFF
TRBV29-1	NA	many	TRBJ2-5	TGCAGCGTTGATGGAACAGCACAAGGGGAGACCCAGTACTTC	CSVDGTAQGETQYF
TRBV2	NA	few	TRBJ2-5	TGTGCCAGCAGTGTGTTGCGGGGAGAGACCCAGTACTTC	CASSVLRGETQYF
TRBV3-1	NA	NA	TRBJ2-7	TGTGCCAGCAGGGACGCATACGAGCAGTACTTC	CASRDAYEQYF
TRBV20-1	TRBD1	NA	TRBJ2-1	TGCAGTGCCGCGGACAGGGACACTTACAATGAGCAGTCCTTC	CSAADRDTYNEQSF
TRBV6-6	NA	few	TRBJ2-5	TGTGCCAGCAGTTACAGGACGAGGGGGCAAGAGACCCAGTACTTC	CASSYRTRGQETQYF
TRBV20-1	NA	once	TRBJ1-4	TGCAGTGCTAGAAAGCACGGTGAAAAACTGTTTTTT	CSARKHGEKLFF